This TCR beta chain stems from a study of lymphopenia after photon versus proton radiotherapy (dated by TCRdb to the late 2010s). Background on the whole study: The study compared the immunological effects of photon versus proton radiation therapy in patients with gastrointestinal tumors who developed high-grade lymphopenia. The roughly 20 patients in the cohort had gastrointestinal tumors, were treated with either photon or proton therapy, and subsequently developed lymphopenia. The study aimed to characterize how the two radiation modalities differ in their impact on the immune system. The investigation overall reported the following: During treatment, patients who received photon therapy lost naive T cells and TCR diversity and gained effector/memory populations, whereas patients who received proton therapy remained relatively stable. After the lymphocyte count nadir, oligoclonal expansion, especially of CD8+ Temra cells, was observed in photon-treated repertoires, and the drop in diversity was driven by this expansion. The authors looked at the survival association only in patients who died, and they framed better survival with proton therapy as a possibility rather than a demonstrated result. Across the cohort, an inverse correlation was found between a larger post-nadir drop in TCR diversity and overall survival time among patients who died.

Per the germline V gene, KGHSH is the CDR1 and LQKENI is the CDR2. V loses 4 bases at its end and J loses 0 bases; junction bases beyond the gene matches: 8. CDR3 length: 16 amino acids, cysteine to phenylalanine. Only the CDR3 DNA is retained, 48 bases long and in frame from the first base. Library preparation was by the immunoSEQ multiplex PCR assay. Deep sequencing of rearranged TCR beta loci, alongside multiparametric flow cytometry, was used to profile T cell repertoires. Sourced from immuneACCESS, this table was stored by TCRdb with only in-frame sequences that have V and J called. A share of the clones is absent; for the studies checked, an unresolved V gene accounts for under half, and the remainder has no known explanation. In all, the sample holds 150,000 to 200,000 clones, and about nine tenths of those were seen once. The ten largest make up around 4.6% of the sample. In the case of this clone: The antigen it binds to is not known. Per-base quality was not reported, and no clone a single base away is much larger than it.

The rearranged chain carries TRBV18 and TRBJ1-1; TRBD1 aligns with 7 central bases. The material sequenced was peripheral blood, taken from a patient treated with photon-based radiotherapy. The TCR sequence derives from a man in his forties or fifties with gastric cancer. The CDR3 protein: CASSRGGAGVNTEAFF. The nucleotides are TGTGCCAGCTCACGAGGGGGCGCGGGTGTGAACACTGAAGCTTTCTTT. Joined to the reference TRBV18 and TRBJ1-1 proteins, this CDR3 gives the full variable domain: NAGVMQNPRHLVRRRGQEARLRCSPMKGHSHVYWYRQLPEEGLKFMVYLQKENIIDESGMPKERFSAEFPKEGPSILRIQQVVRGDSAAYFCASSRGGAGVNTEAFFGQGTRLTVV.